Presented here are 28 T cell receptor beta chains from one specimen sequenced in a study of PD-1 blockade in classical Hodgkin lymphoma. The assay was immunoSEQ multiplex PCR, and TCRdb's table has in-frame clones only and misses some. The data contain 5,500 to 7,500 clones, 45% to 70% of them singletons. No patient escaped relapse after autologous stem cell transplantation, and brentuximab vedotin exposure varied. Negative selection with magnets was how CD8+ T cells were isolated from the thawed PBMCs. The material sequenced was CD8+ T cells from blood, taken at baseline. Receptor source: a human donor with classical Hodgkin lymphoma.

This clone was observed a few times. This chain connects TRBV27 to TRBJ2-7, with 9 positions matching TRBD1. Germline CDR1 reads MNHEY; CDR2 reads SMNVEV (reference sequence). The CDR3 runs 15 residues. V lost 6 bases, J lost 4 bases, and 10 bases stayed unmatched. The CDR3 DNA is TGTGCCAGCAGCCCACTCCTGGGACAGGGATACGAGCAGTACTTC. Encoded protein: CASSPLLGQGYEQYF.

The DNA of the CDR3 is TGTGCCACGACAGTTAACACTGAAGCTTTCTTT. Its protein is CATTVNTEAFF. The rearrangement joins TRBV10-3 to TRBJ1-1, with a weak D call TRBD1 (5 bases). The CDR3 is made up of 11 amino acids. The V gene lost 10 bases and the J gene lost 2 bases, with 8 bases spanning the gap. Germline V gene sequence: CDR1 ENHRY, CDR2 SYGVKD.

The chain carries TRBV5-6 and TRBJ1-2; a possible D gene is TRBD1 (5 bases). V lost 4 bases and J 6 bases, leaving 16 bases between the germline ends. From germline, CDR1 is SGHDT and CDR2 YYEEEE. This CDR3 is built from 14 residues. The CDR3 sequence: CASSPESGNHGYTF. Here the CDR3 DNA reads TGTGCCAGCAGCCCAGAGTCAGGGAATCATGGCTACACCTTC.

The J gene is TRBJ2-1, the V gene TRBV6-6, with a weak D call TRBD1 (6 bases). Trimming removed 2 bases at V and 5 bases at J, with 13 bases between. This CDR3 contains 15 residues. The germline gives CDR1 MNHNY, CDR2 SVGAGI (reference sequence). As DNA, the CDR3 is TGTGCCAGCAGTTACCGGTGGACAGAGGACAATGAGCAGTTCTTC. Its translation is CASSYRWTEDNEQFF.

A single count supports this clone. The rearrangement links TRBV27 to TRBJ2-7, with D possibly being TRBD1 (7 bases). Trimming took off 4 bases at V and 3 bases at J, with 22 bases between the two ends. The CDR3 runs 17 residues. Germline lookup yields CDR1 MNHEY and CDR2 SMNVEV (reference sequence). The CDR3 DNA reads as TGTGCCAGCAGTTACGCGGGGACAGCAGAACCAGTCTACGAGCAGTACTTC. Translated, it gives CASSYAGTAEPVYEQYF.

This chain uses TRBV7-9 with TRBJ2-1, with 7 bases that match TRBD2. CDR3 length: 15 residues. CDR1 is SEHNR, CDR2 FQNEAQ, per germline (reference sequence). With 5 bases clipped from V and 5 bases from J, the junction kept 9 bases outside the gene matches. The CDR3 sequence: CASSQGWEGNNEQFF. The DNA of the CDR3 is TGTGCCAGCAGCCAAGGGTGGGAGGGAAACAATGAGCAGTTCTTC.

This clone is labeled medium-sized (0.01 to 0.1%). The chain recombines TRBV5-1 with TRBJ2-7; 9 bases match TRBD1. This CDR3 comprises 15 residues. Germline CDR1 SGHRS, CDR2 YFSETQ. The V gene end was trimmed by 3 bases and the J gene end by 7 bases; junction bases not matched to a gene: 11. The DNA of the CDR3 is TGCGCCAGCAGCTGGTGGGGACAGGGATTGGGAGAGCAGTACTTC. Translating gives CASSWWGQGLGEQYF.

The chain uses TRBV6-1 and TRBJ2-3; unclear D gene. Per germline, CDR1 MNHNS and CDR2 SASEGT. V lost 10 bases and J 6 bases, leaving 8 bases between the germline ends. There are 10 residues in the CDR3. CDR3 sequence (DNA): TGTGCCACCGTTAGTGATACGCAGTATTTT. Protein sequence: CATVSDTQYF.

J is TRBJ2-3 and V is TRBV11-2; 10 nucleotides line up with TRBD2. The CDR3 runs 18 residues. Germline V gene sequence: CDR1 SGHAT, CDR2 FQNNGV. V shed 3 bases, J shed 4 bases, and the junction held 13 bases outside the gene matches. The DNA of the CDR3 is TGTGCCAGCAGCTTCCTCTACCCTCTAGCGGGAGTAGCAGATACGCAGTATTTT. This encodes CASSFLYPLAGVADTQYF.

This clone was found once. The CDR3 loop is CASSDGTGGSYEQYF. DNA for the CDR3: TGTGCCAGCAGCGACGGGACAGGGGGCTCCTACGAGCAGTACTTC. J is TRBJ2-7 and V is TRBV27; TRBD1 agrees at 11 bases. The CDR3 has 15 amino acids. V dropped 6 bases and J dropped 0; count of bases not matched to a gene: 4. Germline assignment: CDR1 MNHEY and CDR2 SMNVEV (reference sequence).

The CDR3 sequence is CASSPSIGGVSTEAFF. In DNA, the CDR3 is TGCGCCAGCAGCCCCTCTATCGGGGGCGTGAGCACTGAAGCTTTCTTT. The genes are TRBV4-1 and TRBJ1-1, with D possibly TRBD1 on 6 matching bases. CDR1 MGHRA and CDR2 YSYEKL come from the germline V gene. Trimming took off 4 bases at V and 4 bases at J, with 19 bases between the two ends. This CDR3 is built from 16 residues.

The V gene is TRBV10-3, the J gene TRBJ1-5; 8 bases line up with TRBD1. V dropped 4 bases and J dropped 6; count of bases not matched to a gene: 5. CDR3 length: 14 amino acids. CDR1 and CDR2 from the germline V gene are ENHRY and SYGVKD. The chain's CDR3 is CAISGGQGSQPQHF. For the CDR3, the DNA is TGTGCCATCAGTGGAGGACAGGGAAGTCAGCCCCAGCATTTT.

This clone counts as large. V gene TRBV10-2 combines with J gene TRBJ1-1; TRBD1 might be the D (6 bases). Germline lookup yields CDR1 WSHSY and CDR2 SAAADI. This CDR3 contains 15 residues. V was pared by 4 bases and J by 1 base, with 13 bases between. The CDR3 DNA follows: TGCGCCAGCAGTGTTTGGCAGGGGTCGAACACTGAAGCTTTCTTT. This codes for CASSVWQGSNTEAFF.

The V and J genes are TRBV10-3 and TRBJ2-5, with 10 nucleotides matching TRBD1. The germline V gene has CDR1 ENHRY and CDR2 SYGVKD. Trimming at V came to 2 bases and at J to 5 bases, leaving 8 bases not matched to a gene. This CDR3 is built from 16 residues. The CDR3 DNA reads TGTGCCATCAGTGAGCCAGGACAGGGGGTCAGGGAGACCCAGTACTTC. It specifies CAISEPGQGVRETQYF.

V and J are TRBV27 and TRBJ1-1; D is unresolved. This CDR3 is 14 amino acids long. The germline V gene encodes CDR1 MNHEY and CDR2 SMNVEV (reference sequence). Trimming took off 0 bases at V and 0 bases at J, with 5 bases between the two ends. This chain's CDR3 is CASSLSFVNTEAFF. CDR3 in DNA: TGTGCCAGCAGTTTATCTTTTGTGAACACTGAAGCTTTCTTT.

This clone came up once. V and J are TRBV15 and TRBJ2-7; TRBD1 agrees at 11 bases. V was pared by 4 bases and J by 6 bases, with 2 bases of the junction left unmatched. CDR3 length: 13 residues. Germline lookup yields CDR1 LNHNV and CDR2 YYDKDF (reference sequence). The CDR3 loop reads CATSIGTGGEQYF. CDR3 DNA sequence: TGTGCCACCAGCATAGGGACAGGGGGCGAGCAGTACTTC.

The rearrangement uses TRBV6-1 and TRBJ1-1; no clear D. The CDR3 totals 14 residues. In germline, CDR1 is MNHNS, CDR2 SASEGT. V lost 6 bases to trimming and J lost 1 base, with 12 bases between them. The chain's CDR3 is CASSVLTENTEAFF. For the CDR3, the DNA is TGTGCCAGCAGCGTATTAACAGAGAACACTGAAGCTTTCTTT.

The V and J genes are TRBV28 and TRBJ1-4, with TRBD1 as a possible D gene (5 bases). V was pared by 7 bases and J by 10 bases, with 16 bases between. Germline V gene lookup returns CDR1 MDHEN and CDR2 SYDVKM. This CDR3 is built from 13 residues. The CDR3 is CASTLTGLGKLFF. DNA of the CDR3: TGTGCCAGCACGTTAACAGGTCTTGGAAAACTGTTTTTT.

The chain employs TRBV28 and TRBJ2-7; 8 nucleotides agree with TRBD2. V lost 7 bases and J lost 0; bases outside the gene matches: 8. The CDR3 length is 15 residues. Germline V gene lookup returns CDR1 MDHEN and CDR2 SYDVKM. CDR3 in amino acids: CASTPAGGYSYEQYF. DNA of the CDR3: TGTGCCAGCACTCCGGCGGGAGGTTACTCCTACGAGCAGTACTTC.

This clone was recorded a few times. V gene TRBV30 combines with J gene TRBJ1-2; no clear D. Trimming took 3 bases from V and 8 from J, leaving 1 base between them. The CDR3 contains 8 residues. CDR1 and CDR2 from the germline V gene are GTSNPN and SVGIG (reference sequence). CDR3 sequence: CAWRGYTF. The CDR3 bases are TGTGCCTGGAGGGGCTACACCTTC.

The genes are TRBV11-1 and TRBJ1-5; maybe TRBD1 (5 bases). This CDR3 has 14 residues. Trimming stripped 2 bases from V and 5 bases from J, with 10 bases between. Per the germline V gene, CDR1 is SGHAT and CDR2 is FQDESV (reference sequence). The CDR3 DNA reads TGTGCCAGCAGCTTAAGAGGGGAGCATCAGCCCCAGCATTTT. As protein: CASSLRGEHQPQHF.

The CDR3, as DNA: TGTGCCAGCAGCCCGGGCGGGGGCAATCAGCCCCAGCATTTT. This encodes CASSPGGGNQPQHF. The chain employs TRBV7-9 and TRBJ1-5; D is uncertain. V was cut by 5 bases and J by 2 bases, with 10 bases left in between. CDR1 is SEHNR and CDR2 is FQNEAQ in the germline V gene (reference sequence). CDR3 length: 14 amino acids.

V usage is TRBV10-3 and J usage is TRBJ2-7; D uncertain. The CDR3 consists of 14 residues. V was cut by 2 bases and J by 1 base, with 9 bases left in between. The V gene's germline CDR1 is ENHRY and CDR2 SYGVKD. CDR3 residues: CAISERSISYEQYF. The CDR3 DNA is TGTGCCATCAGTGAGCGAAGCATATCCTACGAGCAGTACTTC.

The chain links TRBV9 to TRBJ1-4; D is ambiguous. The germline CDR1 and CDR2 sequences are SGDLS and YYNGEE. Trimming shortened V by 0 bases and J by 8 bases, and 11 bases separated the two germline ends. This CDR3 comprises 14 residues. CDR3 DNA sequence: TGTGCCAGCAGCGTAGAGGGAGGAGGAGAAAAACTGTTTTTT. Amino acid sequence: CASSVEGGGEKLFF.

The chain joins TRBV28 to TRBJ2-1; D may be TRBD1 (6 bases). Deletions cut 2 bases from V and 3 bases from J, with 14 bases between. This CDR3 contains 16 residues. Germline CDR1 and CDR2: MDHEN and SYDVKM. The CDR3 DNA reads TGTGCCAGCAGTTTAATCGGGTTGGACAGCTACAATGAGCAGTTCTTC. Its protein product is CASSLIGLDSYNEQFF.

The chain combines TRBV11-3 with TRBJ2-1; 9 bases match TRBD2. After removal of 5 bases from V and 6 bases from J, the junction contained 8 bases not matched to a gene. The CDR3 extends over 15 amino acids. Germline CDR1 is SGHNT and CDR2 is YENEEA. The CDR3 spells CASSALAGDGNEQFF. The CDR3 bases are TGTGCCAGCAGCGCGTTAGCGGGAGACGGCAATGAGCAGTTCTTC.

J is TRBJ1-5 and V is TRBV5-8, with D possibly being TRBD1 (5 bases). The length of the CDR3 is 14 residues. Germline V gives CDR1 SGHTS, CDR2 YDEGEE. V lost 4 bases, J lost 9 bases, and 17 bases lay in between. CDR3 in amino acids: CASSPWEGITPQHF. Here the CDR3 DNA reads TGTGCCAGCAGCCCATGGGAGGGGATTACGCCCCAGCATTTT.

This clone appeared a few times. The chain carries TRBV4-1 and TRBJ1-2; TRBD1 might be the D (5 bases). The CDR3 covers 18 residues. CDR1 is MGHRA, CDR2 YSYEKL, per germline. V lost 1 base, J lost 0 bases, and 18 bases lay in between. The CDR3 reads CASSQATGLRIANYGYTF. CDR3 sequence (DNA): TGCGCCAGCAGCCAAGCCACGGGACTGAGAATAGCTAACTATGGCTACACCTTC.